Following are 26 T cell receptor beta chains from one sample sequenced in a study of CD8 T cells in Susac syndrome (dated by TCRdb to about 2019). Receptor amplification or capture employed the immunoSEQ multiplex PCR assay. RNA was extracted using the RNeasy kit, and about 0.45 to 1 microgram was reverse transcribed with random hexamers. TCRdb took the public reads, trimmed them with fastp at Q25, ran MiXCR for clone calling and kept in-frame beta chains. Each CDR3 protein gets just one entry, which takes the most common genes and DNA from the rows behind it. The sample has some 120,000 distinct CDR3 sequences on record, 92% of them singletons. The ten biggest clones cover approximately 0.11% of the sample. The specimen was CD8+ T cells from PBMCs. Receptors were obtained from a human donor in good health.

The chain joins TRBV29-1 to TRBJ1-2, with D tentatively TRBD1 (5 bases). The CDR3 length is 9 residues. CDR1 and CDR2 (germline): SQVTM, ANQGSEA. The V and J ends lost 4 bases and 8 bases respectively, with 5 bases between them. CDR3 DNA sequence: TGCAGCGTTGGGGGCGGCTACACCTTC. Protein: CSVGGGYTF.

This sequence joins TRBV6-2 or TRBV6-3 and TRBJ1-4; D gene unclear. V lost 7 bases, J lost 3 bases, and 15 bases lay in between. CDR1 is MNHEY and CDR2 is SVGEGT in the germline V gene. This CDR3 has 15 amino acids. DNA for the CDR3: TGTGCCAGCACTAATGGACCCCCGGCTAATGAAAAACTGTTTTTT. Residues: CASTNGPPANEKLFF.

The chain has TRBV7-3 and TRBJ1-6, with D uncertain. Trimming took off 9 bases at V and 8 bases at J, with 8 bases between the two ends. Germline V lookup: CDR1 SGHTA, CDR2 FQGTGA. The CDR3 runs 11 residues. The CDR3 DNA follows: TGTGCCAGTGGGGTCGATTCACCCCTCCACTTT. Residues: CASGVDSPLHF. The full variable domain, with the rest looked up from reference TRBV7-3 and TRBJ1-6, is GAGVSQTPSNKVTEKGKYVELRCDPISGHTALYWYRQSLGQGPEFLIYFQGTGAADDSGLPNDRFFAVRPEGSVSTLKIQRTERGDSAVYLCASGVDSPLHFGNGTRLTVT.

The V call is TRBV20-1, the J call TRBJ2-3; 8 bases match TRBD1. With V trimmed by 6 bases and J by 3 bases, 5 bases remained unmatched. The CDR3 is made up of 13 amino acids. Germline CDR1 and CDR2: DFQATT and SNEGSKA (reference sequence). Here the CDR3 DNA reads TGCAGTGCCTTGACAGGGGAAACAGATACGCAGTATTTT. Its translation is CSALTGETDTQYF.

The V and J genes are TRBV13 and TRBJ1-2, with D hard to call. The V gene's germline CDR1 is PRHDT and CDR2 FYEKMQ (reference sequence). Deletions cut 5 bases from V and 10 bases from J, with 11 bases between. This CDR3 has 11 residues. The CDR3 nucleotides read TGTGCCAGCAGCGCCGCCTGGCACTACACCTTC. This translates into CASSAAWHYTF.

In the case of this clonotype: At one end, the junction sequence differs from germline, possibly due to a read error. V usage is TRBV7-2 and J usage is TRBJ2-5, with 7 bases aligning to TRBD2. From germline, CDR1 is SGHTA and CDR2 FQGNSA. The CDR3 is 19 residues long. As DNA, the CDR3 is TGTGCCAGCAGTTTAGTCCAGCGGGGATTATCTCCCCACCGAGAGACCCAGTACTTC. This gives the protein CASSLVQRGLSPHRETQYF.

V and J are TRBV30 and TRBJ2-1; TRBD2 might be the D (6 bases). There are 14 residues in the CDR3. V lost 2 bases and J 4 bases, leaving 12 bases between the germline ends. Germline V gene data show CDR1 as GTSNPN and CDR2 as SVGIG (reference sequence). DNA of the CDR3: TGTGCCTGGAGTAGGAGGAGGGGTTACAATGAGCAGTTCTTC. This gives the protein CAWSRRRGYNEQFF.

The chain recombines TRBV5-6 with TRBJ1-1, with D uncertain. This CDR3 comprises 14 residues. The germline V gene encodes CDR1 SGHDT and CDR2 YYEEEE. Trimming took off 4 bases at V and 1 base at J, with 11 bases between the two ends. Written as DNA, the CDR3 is TGTGCCAGCAGCCCTCGGCCGGGGAACACTGAAGCTTTCTTT. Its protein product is CASSPRPGNTEAFF.

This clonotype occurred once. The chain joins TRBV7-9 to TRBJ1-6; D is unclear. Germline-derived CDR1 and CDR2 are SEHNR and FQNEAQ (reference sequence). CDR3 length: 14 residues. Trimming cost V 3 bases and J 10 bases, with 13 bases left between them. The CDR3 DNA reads TGTGCCAGCAGCTTCGAGGAGGTGGGGTCACCCCTCCACTTT. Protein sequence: CASSFEEVGSPLHF.

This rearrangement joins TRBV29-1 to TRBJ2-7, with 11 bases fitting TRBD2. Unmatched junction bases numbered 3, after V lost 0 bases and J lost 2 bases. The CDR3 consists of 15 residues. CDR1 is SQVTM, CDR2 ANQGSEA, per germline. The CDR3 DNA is TGCAGCGTTGAAGAAATGACTAGCGGGACCTACGAGCAGTACTTC. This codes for CSVEEMTSGTYEQYF.

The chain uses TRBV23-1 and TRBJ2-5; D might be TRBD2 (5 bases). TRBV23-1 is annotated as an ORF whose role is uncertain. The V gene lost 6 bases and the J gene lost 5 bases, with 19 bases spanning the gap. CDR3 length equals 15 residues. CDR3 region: CASSPSDYLEETQYF. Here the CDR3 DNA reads TGCGCCAGCAGCCCATCCGACTACCTCGAGGAGACCCAGTACTTC.

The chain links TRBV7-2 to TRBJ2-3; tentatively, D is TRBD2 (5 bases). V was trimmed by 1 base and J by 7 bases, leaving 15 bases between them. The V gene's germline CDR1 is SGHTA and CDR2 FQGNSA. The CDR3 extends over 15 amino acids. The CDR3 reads CASSLGGPSTNTQYF. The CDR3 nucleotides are TGTGCCAGCAGCTTAGGAGGGCCCTCCACTAATACGCAGTATTTT.

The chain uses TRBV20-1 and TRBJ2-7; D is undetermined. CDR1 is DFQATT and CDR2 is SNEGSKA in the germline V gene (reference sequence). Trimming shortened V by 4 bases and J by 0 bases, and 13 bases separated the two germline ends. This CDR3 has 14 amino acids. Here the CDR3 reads CSAIVGRNSYEQYF. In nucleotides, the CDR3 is TGCAGTGCTATCGTCGGTCGGAACTCCTACGAGCAGTACTTC.

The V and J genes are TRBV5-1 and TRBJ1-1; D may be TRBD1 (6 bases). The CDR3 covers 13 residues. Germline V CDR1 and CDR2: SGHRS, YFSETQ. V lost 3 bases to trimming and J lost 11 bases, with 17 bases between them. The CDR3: CASSSGAGSEAFF. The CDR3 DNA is TGCGCCAGCAGCTCGGGGGCAGGGTCAGAGGCTTTCTTT.

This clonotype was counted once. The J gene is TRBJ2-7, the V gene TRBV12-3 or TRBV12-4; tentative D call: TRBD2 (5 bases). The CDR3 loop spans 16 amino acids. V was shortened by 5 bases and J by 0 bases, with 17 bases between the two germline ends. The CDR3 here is CASSLINGGVSYEQYF. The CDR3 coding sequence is TGTGCCAGCAGTCTCATAAACGGAGGAGTCTCCTACGAGCAGTACTTC.

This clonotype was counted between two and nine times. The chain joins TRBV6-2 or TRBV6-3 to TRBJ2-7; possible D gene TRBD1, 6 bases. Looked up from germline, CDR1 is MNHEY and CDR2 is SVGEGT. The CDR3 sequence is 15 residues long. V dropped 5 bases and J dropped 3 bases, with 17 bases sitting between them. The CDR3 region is CASSEAGEPLYEQYF. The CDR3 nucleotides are TGTGCCAGCAGTGAGGCAGGGGAACCGCTCTACGAGCAGTACTTC.

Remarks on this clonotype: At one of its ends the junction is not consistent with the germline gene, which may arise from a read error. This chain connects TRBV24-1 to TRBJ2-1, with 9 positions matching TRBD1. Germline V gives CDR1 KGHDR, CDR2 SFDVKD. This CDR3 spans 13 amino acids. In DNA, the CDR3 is TGTGCCACTAGTGGACAGGGGACGAATGAGCAGTTCTTC. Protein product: CATSGQGTNEQFF.

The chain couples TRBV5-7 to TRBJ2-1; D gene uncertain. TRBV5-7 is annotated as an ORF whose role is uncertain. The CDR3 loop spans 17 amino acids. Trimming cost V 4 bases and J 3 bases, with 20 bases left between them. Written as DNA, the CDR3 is TGTGCCAGCAGCACTTGGACGGCTTCCCCCTACTACAATGAGCAGTTCTTC. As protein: CASSTWTASPYYNEQFF.

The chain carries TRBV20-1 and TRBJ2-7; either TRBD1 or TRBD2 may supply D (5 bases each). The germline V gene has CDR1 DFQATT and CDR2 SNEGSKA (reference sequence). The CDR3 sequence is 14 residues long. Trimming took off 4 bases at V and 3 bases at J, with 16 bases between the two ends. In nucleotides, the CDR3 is TGCAGTGCTACTATCGGGGCAGGGAACTACGAGCAGTACTTC. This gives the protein CSATIGAGNYEQYF.

CDR3 sequence reads: CASRGTGVVYGYTF. CDR3 DNA: TGTGCCAGCAGGGGGACTGGGGTAGTCTATGGCTACACCTTC. The chain has TRBV2 and TRBJ1-2, with D possibly matching TRBD1 (5 bases). The germline V and J ends were trimmed by 6 bases and 4 bases, with 15 bases remaining between them. The CDR3 contains 14 residues. Germline V gene lookup returns CDR1 SNHLY and CDR2 FYNNEI.

The CDR3 sequence: CASSQSGQTYEQYF. The CDR3 DNA is TGTGCCAGCAGCCAAAGCGGACAGACATACGAGCAGTACTTC. V usage is TRBV4-2 and J usage is TRBJ2-7; D possibly corresponds to TRBD1 (6 bases). Trimming pared 2 bases from V and 4 bases from J, leaving 12 bases between. The CDR3 sequence is 14 residues long. The germline CDR1 and CDR2 sequences are LGHNA and YNFKEQ.

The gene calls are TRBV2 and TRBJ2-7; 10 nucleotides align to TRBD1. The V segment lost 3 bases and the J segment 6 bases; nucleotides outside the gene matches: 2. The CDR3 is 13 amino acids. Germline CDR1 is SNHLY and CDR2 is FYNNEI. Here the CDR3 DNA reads TGTGCCAGCAGTGAGGGGACAGGGGTCGAGCAGTACTTC. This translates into CASSEGTGVEQYF.

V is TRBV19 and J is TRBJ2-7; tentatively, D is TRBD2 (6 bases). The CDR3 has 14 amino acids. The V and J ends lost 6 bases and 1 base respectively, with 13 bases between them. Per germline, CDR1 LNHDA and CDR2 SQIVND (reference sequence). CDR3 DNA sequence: TGTGCCAGTAGCGCGGGGTCGCGGTCCTACGAGCAGTACTTC. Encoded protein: CASSAGSRSYEQYF.

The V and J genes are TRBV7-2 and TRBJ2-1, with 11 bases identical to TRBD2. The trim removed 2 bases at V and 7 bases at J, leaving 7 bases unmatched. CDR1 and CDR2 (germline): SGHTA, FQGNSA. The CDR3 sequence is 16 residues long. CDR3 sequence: CASSLKTSGSENEQFF. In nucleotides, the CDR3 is TGTGCCAGCAGCTTAAAAACTAGCGGGAGTGAGAATGAGCAGTTCTTC.

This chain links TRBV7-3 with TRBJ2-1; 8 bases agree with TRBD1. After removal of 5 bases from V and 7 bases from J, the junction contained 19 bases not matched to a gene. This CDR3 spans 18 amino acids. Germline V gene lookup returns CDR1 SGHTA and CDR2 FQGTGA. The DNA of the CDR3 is TGTGCCAGCAGCACCAATCCACGACAGGGGACCGCATCAAATGAGCAGTTCTTC. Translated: CASSTNPRQGTASNEQFF.

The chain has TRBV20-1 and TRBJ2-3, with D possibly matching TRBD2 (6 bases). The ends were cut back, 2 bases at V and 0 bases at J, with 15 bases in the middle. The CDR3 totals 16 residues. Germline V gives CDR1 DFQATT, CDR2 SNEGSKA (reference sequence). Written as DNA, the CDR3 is TGCAGTGCTAGAATCCCCGGGACTTCCAGCACAGATACGCAGTATTTT. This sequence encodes CSARIPGTSSTDTQYF.